A single sample gave rise to the 11 T cell receptor beta chains below, sequenced in a study of cytomegalovirus exposure and HLA in healthy donors. Both 60 Vbeta primers and 13 Jbeta primers went into the PCR. Profiled with immunoSEQ multiplex PCR; TCRdb holds only in-frame clones, not every one. The sample holds some 170,000 clones, 60% to 85% seen once. Material: PBMCs. Source of these receptors: a woman in her forties or fifties in good health and CMV-seropositive.

This chain joins TRBV5-1 and TRBJ2-3, with TRBD2 matching 12 bases. Germline-derived CDR1 and CDR2 are SGHRS and YFSETQ. The CDR3 loop spans 19 amino acids. With V trimmed by 2 bases and J by 2 bases, 12 bases remained unmatched. The CDR3 is CASSLTGLAGKAYTDTQYF. The DNA for the CDR3 is TGCGCCAGCAGCTTAACCGGACTAGCGGGGAAAGCTTACACAGATACGCAGTATTTT.

This chain joins TRBV6-1 and TRBJ2-7, with D possibly TRBD2 on 6 matching bases. Trimming left V 4 bases short and J 4 bases short, with 8 bases between. Germline V gene lookup returns CDR1 MNHNS and CDR2 SASEGT. The CDR3 is made up of 12 amino acids. The CDR3 bases are TGTGCCAGCAGTGCCGGGACTTACGAGCAGTACTTC. It codes for CASSAGTYEQYF.

In nucleotides, the CDR3 is TGTGCCAGCAGCTCGACAGGGGGCGGGGGTGGCTACACCTTC. It translates to CASSSTGGGGGYTF. The chain recombines TRBV7-2 with TRBJ1-2; 10 nucleotides line up with TRBD1. J lost 7 bases, V lost 4 bases, and 6 bases had no gene match. The CDR3 is 14 amino acids. Germline assignment: CDR1 SGHTA and CDR2 FQGNSA.

The chain is built from TRBV28 and TRBJ2-3, with D unclear. This CDR3 comprises 12 residues. Per germline, CDR1 MDHEN and CDR2 SYDVKM. The CDR3 is CALGPSTDTQYF. CDR3 coding DNA: TGTGCATTGGGCCCCAGCACAGATACGCAGTATTTT.

V usage is TRBV10-3 and J usage is TRBJ2-7; 8 bases line up with TRBD2. Germline CDR1 reads ENHRY; CDR2 reads SYGVKD. The V segment lost 3 bases and the J segment 2 bases; nucleotides outside the gene matches: 0. This CDR3 has 13 residues. CDR3 sequence: CAISDGGAYEQYF. The CDR3 DNA follows: TGTGCCATCAGTGACGGGGGGGCCTACGAGCAGTACTTC.

This chain uses TRBV7-3 with TRBJ2-5; D is perhaps TRBD1 (6 bases). CDR1 and CDR2 from the germline V gene are SGHTA and FQGTGA. Trimming took off 5 bases at V and 1 base at J, with 8 bases between the two ends. This CDR3 region has 13 residues. CDR3 region: CASSRTAQETQYF. CDR3 DNA sequence: TGTGCCAGCAGCCGGACAGCCCAAGAGACCCAGTACTTC.

The rearrangement uses TRBV19 and TRBJ1-1; 9 bases map to TRBD1. The V gene's germline CDR1 is LNHDA and CDR2 SQIVND (reference sequence). V shed 7 bases and J 5 bases; nucleotides not matched to a gene: 8. This CDR3 has 14 residues. CDR3 loop: CASTLGQGVTEAFF. DNA of the CDR3: TGTGCCAGTACCTTGGGACAGGGCGTAACTGAAGCTTTCTTT.

The rearrangement uses TRBV5-1 and TRBJ1-6, with 8 positions matching TRBD1. V trimming: 6 bases; J trimming: 7 bases; junction bases outside the gene matches: 6. This CDR3 has 14 amino acids. Germline V gives CDR1 SGHRS, CDR2 YFSETQ. The CDR3 region is CASTDRGGNSPLHF. CDR3 nucleotides: TGCGCCAGCACCGACAGGGGAGGAAATTCACCCCTCCACTTT.

The CDR3 spells CASSPYLAEQFF. The CDR3 region has the DNA TGTGCCAGCAGTCCCTATCTAGCGGAGCAGTTCTTC. This chain uses TRBV27 with TRBJ2-1, with D perhaps matching TRBD2 (6 bases). Germline CDR1 MNHEY, CDR2 SMNVEV (reference sequence). V shed 5 bases and J shed 10 bases, with 12 bases lying between them. The CDR3 consists of 12 residues.

In regard to this clone: The germline gene is not matched at one end of the junction; a read error may be the cause. This chain uses TRBV5-1 with TRBJ1-1; 7 bases are a match to TRBD1. This CDR3 is 15 amino acids long. The V gene's germline CDR1 is SGHRS and CDR2 YFSETQ. In DNA form, the CDR3 reads TGCGCCAGCAGGACAGGGAATCTTGGGGGCACTGAAGTTTTCTTT. It encodes CASRTGNLGGTEVFF.

The rearrangement joins TRBV7-9 to TRBJ1-1; D might be TRBD1 (5 bases). Between the trimmed V and J ends, which lost 8 bases and 4 bases, there was a span of 14 bases. The CDR3 length is 13 residues. CDR1 and CDR2 from the germline V gene are SEHNR and FQNEAQ (reference sequence). The CDR3 nucleotides are TGTGCCAGCTCTGGCTACGGGGGCACTGAAGCTTTCTTT. This gives the protein CASSGYGGTEAFF.